This T cell receptor (beta chain) is from a study of blood T cell repertoires in COVID-19. About the study: The cDNA or gDNA used as material had been derived from T cells, B-cell-depleted T cells, or PBMCs.

In the original workflow: Nucleated cell counts were estimated from reference gene primer amplification. The data were produced by immunoSEQ multiplex PCR, yet TCRdb's version contains in-frame clones alone and is incomplete. Clonal size and the V and J genes are those of that table, whereas D and trimming came from the DNA. Of some 45,000 clones in the sample, over 70% were seen once. The CDR3 length is 15 residues. This clonotype was sampled from an older woman with acute or convalescent COVID-19. The rearrangement joins TRBV21-1 to TRBJ1-1; TRBD1 is the table's D call and was not checked against the DNA. TRBV21-1 is classified as a pseudogene. Specimen: peripheral blood. The CDR3 nucleotides are TGTGCCAGCAGCAAAGTACAGGCGCCGAACACTGAAGCTTTCTTT. Protein sequence: CASSKVQAPNTEAFF.